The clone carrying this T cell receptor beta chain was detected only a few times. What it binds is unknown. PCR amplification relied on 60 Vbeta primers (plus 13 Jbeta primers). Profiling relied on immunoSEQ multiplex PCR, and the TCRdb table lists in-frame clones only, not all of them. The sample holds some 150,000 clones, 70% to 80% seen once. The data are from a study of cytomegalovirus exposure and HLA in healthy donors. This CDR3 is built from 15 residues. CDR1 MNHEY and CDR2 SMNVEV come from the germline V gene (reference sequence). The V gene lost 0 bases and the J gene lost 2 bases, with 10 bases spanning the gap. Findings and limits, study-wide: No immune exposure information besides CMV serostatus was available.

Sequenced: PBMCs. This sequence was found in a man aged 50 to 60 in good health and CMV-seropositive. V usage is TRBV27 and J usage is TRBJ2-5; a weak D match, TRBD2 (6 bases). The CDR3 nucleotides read TGTGCCAGCAGTTTATCTCCGGCGGGACAAGAGACCCAGTACTTC. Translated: CASSLSPAGQETQYF.